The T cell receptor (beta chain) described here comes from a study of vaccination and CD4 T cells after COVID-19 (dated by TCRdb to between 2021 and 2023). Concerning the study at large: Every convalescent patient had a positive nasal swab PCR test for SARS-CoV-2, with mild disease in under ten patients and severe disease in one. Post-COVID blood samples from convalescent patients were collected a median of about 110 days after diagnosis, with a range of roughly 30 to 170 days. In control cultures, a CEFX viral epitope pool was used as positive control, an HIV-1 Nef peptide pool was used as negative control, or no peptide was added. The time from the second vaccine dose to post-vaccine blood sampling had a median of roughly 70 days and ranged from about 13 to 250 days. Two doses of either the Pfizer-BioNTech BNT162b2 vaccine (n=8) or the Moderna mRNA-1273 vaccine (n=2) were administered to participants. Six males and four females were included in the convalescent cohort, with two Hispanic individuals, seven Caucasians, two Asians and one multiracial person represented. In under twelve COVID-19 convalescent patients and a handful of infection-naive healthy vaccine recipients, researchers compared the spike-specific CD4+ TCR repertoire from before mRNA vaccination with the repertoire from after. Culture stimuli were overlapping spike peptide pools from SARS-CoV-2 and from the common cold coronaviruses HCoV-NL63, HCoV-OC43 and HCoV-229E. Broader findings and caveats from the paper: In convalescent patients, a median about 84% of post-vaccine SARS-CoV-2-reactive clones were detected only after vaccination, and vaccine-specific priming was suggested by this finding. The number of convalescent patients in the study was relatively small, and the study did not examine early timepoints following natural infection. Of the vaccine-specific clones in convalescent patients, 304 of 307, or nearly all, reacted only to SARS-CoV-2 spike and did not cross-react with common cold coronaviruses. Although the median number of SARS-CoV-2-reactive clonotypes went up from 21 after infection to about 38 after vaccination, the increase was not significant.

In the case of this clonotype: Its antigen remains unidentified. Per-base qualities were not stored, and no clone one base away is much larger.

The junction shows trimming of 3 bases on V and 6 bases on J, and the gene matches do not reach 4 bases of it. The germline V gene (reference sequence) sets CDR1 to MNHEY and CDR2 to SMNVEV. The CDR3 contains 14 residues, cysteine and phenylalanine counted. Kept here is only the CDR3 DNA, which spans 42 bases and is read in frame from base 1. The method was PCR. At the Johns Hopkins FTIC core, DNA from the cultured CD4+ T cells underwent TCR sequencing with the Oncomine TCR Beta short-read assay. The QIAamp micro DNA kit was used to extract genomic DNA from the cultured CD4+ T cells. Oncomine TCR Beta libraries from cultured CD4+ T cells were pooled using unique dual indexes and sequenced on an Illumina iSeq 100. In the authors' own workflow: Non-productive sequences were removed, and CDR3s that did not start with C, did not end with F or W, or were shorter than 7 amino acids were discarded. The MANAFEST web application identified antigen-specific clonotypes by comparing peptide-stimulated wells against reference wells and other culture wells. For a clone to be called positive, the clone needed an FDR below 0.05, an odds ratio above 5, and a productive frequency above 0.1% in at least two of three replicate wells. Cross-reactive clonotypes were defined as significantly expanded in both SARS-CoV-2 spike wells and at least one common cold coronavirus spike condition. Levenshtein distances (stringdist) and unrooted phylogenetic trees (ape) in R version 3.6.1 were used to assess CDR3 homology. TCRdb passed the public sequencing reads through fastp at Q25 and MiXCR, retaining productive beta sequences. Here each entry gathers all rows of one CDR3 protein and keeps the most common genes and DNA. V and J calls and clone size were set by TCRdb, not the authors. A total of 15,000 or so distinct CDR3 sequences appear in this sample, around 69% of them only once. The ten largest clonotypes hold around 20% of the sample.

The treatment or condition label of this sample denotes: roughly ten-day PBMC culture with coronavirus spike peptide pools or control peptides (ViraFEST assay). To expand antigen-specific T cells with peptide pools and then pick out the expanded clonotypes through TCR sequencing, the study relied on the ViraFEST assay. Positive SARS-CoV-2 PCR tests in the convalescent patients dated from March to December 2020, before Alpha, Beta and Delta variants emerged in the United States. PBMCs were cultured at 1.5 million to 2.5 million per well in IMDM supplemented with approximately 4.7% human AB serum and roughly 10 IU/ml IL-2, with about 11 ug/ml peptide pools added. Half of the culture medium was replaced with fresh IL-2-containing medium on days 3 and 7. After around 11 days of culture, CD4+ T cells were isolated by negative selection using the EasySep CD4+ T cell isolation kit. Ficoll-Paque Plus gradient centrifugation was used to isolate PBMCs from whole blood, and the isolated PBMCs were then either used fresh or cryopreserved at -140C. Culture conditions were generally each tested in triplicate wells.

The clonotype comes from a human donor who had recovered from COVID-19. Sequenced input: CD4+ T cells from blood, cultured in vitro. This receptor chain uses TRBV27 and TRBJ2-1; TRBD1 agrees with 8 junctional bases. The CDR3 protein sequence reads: CASSFDGQGNEQFF. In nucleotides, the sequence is TGTGCCAGCAGTTTTGACGGACAGGGCAATGAGCAGTTCTTC.